The 8 T cell receptor beta chains reported below all come from one sample, sequenced in a study of blood T cell repertoires in COVID-19. Profiling relied on immunoSEQ multiplex PCR, and the TCRdb table lists in-frame clones only, not all of them. The sample consists of some 170,000 clones, 65% to 90% of them appearing once. Sequenced input: PBMCs or T cells enriched from blood (not recorded which). The receptor source for this set is a man over 45 who had recovered from COVID-19.

This chain joins TRBV27 and TRBJ1-1; the match to TRBD1 covers 8 bases. V lost 3 bases and J lost 3; bases outside the gene matches: 9. Germline CDR1 and CDR2: MNHEY and SMNVEV (reference sequence). This CDR3 is built from 16 residues. The CDR3 coding sequence is TGTGCCAGCAGTTTCGTGGCAGGGGGCCCCGACACTGAAGCTTTCTTT. It specifies CASSFVAGGPDTEAFF.

This clone showed up just a few times. V is TRBV28 and J is TRBJ2-5; tentative D call: TRBD1 (6 bases). V was shortened by 7 bases and J by 6 bases, with 18 bases between the two germline ends. The germline V gene has CDR1 MDHEN and CDR2 SYDVKM. This CDR3 is 14 amino acids long. As DNA, the CDR3 is TGTGCCAGCACCACAGGGCCCGAGAGAAAGACCCAGTACTTC. This encodes CASTTGPERKTQYF.

The chain is built from TRBV6-5 and TRBJ2-1, with TRBD2 matching over 11 bases. Germline assignment: CDR1 MNHEY and CDR2 SVGAGI. The CDR3 totals 16 residues. Trimming took 0 bases from V and 8 from J; bases not matched to a gene: 6. The CDR3 region is CASSYSIAGGPHEQFF. DNA for the CDR3: TGTGCCAGCAGTTACTCGATAGCGGGGGGGCCTCATGAGCAGTTCTTC.

The chain links TRBV19 to TRBJ1-2; the D is unclear. The CDR3 covers 12 residues. Trimming left V 8 bases short and J 4 bases short, with 11 bases between. Germline assignment: CDR1 LNHDA and CDR2 SQIVND (reference sequence). The CDR3, as DNA: TGTGCCAGTGGCGAGGAATCCTATGGCTACACCTTC. Protein sequence: CASGEESYGYTF.

The CDR3 reads CAISAHENTEAFF. DNA of the CDR3: TGTGCCATCAGTGCACACGAGAACACTGAAGCTTTCTTT. This chain connects TRBV10-3 to TRBJ1-1; D not certain. The CDR3 totals 13 residues. The germline V gene has CDR1 ENHRY and CDR2 SYGVKD. Trimming took 4 bases from V and 1 from J, leaving 7 bases between them.

V gene TRBV10-3 combines with J gene TRBJ1-5; TRBD1 matches at 7 bases. This CDR3 comprises 14 residues. The J segment lost 16 bases and the V segment lost 0 bases, leaving 12 bases of the junction unmatched. Germline V lookup: CDR1 ENHRY, CDR2 SYGVKD. CDR3 DNA sequence: TGTGCCATCAGTGAGTCGGGGAAACCGGGACAGCAACATTTT. As protein: CAISESGKPGQQHF.

V gene TRBV7-8 combines with J gene TRBJ1-2; 9 bases agree with TRBD1. CDR1 is SGHVS and CDR2 is FQNEAQ in the germline V gene. V dropped 3 bases and J dropped 5; count of bases not matched to a gene: 4. This CDR3 is 14 amino acids long. The CDR3 DNA reads as TGTGCCAGCAGCTTGCAGGGACAGGGTTATGGCTACACCTTC. Residues: CASSLQGQGYGYTF.

The chain recombines TRBV9 with TRBJ1-5; no definite D call. The length of the CDR3 is 15 residues. The germline V and J ends were trimmed by 0 bases and 0 bases, with 7 bases remaining between them. Germline values: CDR1 SGDLS, CDR2 YYNGEE. The CDR3 here is CASSVDGNSNQPQHF. The CDR3 nucleotides are TGTGCCAGCAGCGTAGACGGGAATAGCAATCAGCCCCAGCATTTT.